This record concerns one T cell receptor (beta chain) sequence. Antigen: not known. The sample is drawn from a study of blood T cells in healthy people across ages. A second roughly 7 to 12 cycle PCR used barcoded and J-beta primers. Every cDNA was tagged by a template-switch adaptor with 12 random nucleotides. TCRdb re-called the 5' RACE reads through MiXCR, storing one row per CDR3 protein. This table has 750,000 or so distinct CDR3 sequences, 20% to 25% appearing once. General study results and limits: Naive CD4+ cells and diversity were both higher in long-lived donors than in aged donors.

Per sample, at least 5 micrograms of total RNA were extracted. V was trimmed by 8 bases and J by 3 bases, leaving 16 bases between them. The CDR3 length is 14 residues. In germline, CDR1 is MNHEY, CDR2 SVGAGI. The sample was also reused in another study, on T cells of mothers and their children. That source notes: With the M1S primer of the second PCR, sample barcodes and 2-4 random nucleotides were added.

The sequence derives from a boy younger than 18 in good health. Material: blood. The chain uses TRBV6-5 and TRBJ2-5; D may be TRBD1 or TRBD2 (5 bases each). This CDR3 is CASQGTGTKETQYF. The CDR3 region has the DNA TGTGCCAGCCAAGGTACCGGGACGAAAGAGACCCAGTACTTC.